These T cell receptor beta chains were read from a single sample in a study of metastatic and nonmetastatic thyroid tumors. TCRdb reassembled clones from the PCR reads with MiXCR. This table has roughly 14,000 clones, roughly 29% appearing once. The sequencing sample was made of tumor tissue. Receptor source: a female donor with papillary thyroid cancer or a benign thyroid nodule (not recorded which). Some clones in this sample may be carry-over from other donors' samples. The CDR3 runs from the conserved cysteine through the conserved F or W. A D gene is named only where the DNA matches it firmly. Size is omitted from some rows. Given values are once, few, many or a class for expanded clones.

V gene	D gene	clone size	J gene	CDR3 protein	CDR3 DNA
TRBV6-1	-	-	TRBJ2-2	CASSAAGAGGTGELFF	TGTGCCAGCAGTGCTGCCGGCGCCGGGGGCACCGGGGAGCTGTTTTTT
TRBV11-2	-	-	TRBJ2-5	CASSLVGGQRETQYF	TGTGCCAGCAGCTTAGTGGGTGGGCAGAGGGAGACCCAGTACTTC
TRBV4-1	-	many	TRBJ1-2	CASSHPLRSTGYTF	TGCGCCAGCAGTCACCCCCTGAGGTCGACTGGCTACACCTTC
TRBV6-2/TRBV6-3	TRBD2	few	TRBJ2-1	CASSLTSGVDNEQFF	TGTGCCAGCAGTTTGACTAGCGGGGTCGACAATGAGCAGTTCTTC
TRBV3-1	TRBD1	many	TRBJ2-2	CASRPAGTGIMNTGELFF	TGTGCCAGCAGGCCCGCCGGGACAGGGATAATGAACACCGGGGAGCTGTTTTTT
TRBV10-3	-	many	TRBJ1-5	CAPPPGAVHQPQHF	TGTGCCCCCCCGCCCGGGGCAGTTCATCAGCCCCAGCATTTT
TRBV6-2/TRBV6-3	TRBD2	many	TRBJ2-1	CASSYLAGAASYNEQFF	TGTGCCAGCAGTTACCTAGCGGGGGCCGCCTCCTACAATGAGCAGTTCTTC
TRBV11-2	-	many	TRBJ2-4	CASSSRENIQYF	TGTGCCAGCAGCTCTAGGGAAAACATTCAGTACTTC
TRBV6-1	-	-	TRBJ2-5	CVGSPQPEETQYF	TGTGTCGGCAGTCCCCAGCCGGAAGAGACCCAGTACTTC
TRBV7-2	TRBD1	medium-sized	TRBJ1-1	CASSTRTGSNTEAFF	TGTGCCAGCAGCACCCGGACAGGGTCGAACACTGAAGCTTTCTTT
TRBV30	-	many	TRBJ1-2	CAWSTTSRGGYTF	TGTGCCTGGAGTACGACAAGCCGAGGGGGCTACACCTTC
TRBV27	TRBD1	few	TRBJ2-1	CASRAGGTGYNEQFF	TGTGCCAGCAGAGCTGGGGGGACAGGATACAATGAGCAGTTCTTC
TRBV19	-	few	TRBJ2-5	CASSRSRAETQYF	TGTGCCAGTAGTCGTAGCAGGGCTGAGACCCAGTACTTC
TRBV7-9	-	many	TRBJ2-7	CASSLGRAYEQYF	TGTGCCAGCAGCTTAGGCAGGGCCTACGAGCAGTACTTC
TRBV5-1	-	medium-sized	TRBJ2-7	CASSLNGAYEQYF	TGCGCCAGCAGCTTGAACGGAGCCTACGAGCAGTACTTC
TRBV30	-	-	TRBJ1-1	CAWSPWANTEAFF	TGTGCCTGGAGTCCATGGGCGAACACTGAAGCTTTCTTT